This T cell receptor beta chain was retrieved from a study of T cells in Graves' hyperthyroidism and ophthalmopathy. RNA transcripts served as the template for amplifying TCR beta CDR3 regions. Using the HTBI primer set, a first-round RT-PCR was run on the TCR CDR3. TCRdb redid the calling of the multiplex PCR reads with MiXCR, one entry per CDR3 protein. The sample holds about 380,000 distinct CDR3 sequences, 18% seen once. Trimming took 1 base from V and 2 from J, leaving 8 bases between them. The CDR3 totals 14 residues. Germline CDR1 and CDR2: KGHSH and LQKENI. Regarding the study as a whole: Ophthalmopathy was predicted by the model a median of approximately 6 months ahead of onset.

This clonotype was found many times. The antigen is undetermined. This TCR came from a man younger than 30 with Graves' ophthalmopathy. The sequenced material came from blood. The chain links TRBV18 to TRBJ1-2; no clear D gene. CDR3 nucleotides: TGTGCCAGCTCACCACAGCAGGAGAACTATGGCTACACCTTC. This codes for CASSPQQENYGYTF.